This section outlines one TCR beta chain sequence together with its context. This CDR3 is 11 amino acids long. Per germline, CDR1 MNHEY and CDR2 SVGAGI. The V and J ends lost 11 bases and 3 bases respectively, with 11 bases between them. This sample was included in a study of control samples from healthy donors and cancer patients. TCRdb's copy holds only in-frame clones and misses some; the assay was immunoSEQ multiplex PCR. The sample shows around 100,000 clones, around 89% of them seen only once. The sequence derives from a man in his thirties or forties in good health. Sequenced sample: blood. This chain links TRBV6-5 with TRBJ2-7; a weak D match, TRBD1 (6 bases). CDR3 sequence reads: CAGSRGYEQYF. For the CDR3, the DNA is TGTGCCGGATCCAGGGGCTACGAGCAGTACTTC.